This TCR beta chain was captured in a study of blood T cell repertoires in COVID-19. Here immunoSEQ multiplex PCR was the method, and the copy in TCRdb shows in-frame clones only, minus some. The repertoire holds some 290,000 clones, with roughly 90% as singletons. Participants were aged about 18 to 100 years, lived in under 30 US areas, and enrolled virtually. The CDR3 sequence is 13 residues long. Trimming left V 2 bases short and J 7 bases short, with 12 bases between. CDR1 and CDR2 from the germline V gene are SGHKS and YYEKEE (reference sequence). The chain is built from TRBV5-5 and TRBJ1-2; maybe TRBD1 (6 bases). This TCR was recovered from a woman in her 30s who had been exposed to COVID-19. Sequences were obtained from PBMCs or T cells enriched from blood (not recorded which). CDR3 protein: CASSLGGPGGYTF. In DNA form, the CDR3 reads TGTGCCAGCAGCTTAGGGGGTCCGGGTGGCTACACCTTC.